These 30 T cell receptor beta chains came from one sample sequenced in a study of regulatory T cells. Primers: 52 TRBV forward and 13 TRBJ reverse. Clones were read by immunoSEQ multiplex PCR, and TCRdb kept only the in-frame ones, dropping some. The table records about 17,000 clones, 80% to 95% of them present only once. Sequencing used CD8+ T cells sorted from blood. The receptors derive from a person under 35 with CD3G deficiency.

The V and J genes are TRBV19 and TRBJ1-1; D ambiguous. V was clipped by 3 bases and J by 1 base, with 15 bases between them. In germline, CDR1 is LNHDA, CDR2 SQIVND (reference sequence). This CDR3 has 16 residues. CDR3 in DNA: TGTGCCAGTAGTATGGCCGGACCGCCGGGGAACACTGAAGCTTTCTTT. Its protein product is CASSMAGPPGNTEAFF.

The chain has TRBV19 and TRBJ1-1; D is perhaps TRBD1 (5 bases). CDR3 size: 16 residues. Germline CDR1 and CDR2: LNHDA and SQIVND (reference sequence). The ends were cut back, 0 bases at V and 0 bases at J, with 11 bases in the middle. The chain's CDR3 is CASSIDDSLMNTEAFF. CDR3 DNA: TGTGCCAGTAGTATAGATGACAGCCTTATGAACACTGAAGCTTTCTTT.

The chain couples TRBV19 to TRBJ2-3, with D possibly being TRBD2 (5 bases). V was trimmed by 1 base and J by 3 bases, leaving 8 bases between them. Germline values: CDR1 LNHDA, CDR2 SQIVND (reference sequence). This CDR3 region has 14 residues. CDR3 protein: CASSIGGATDTQYF. In nucleotides, the CDR3 is TGTGCCAGTAGTATAGGGGGAGCGACAGATACGCAGTATTTT.

The chain couples TRBV5-4 to TRBJ2-7, with D unresolved. This CDR3 region has 12 residues. Trimming cost V 3 bases and J 5 bases, with 9 bases left between them. Germline V gene sequence: CDR1 SGHNT, CDR2 YYREEE (reference sequence). The CDR3 region is CASSSILDEQYF. For the CDR3, the DNA is TGTGCCAGCAGCTCCATCTTGGACGAGCAGTACTTC.

J is TRBJ2-1 and V is TRBV5-8, with a possible D match to TRBD1 (5 bases). The CDR3 spans 13 residues. Germline assignment: CDR1 SGHTS and CDR2 YDEGEE. V dropped 2 bases and J dropped 7 bases, with 10 bases sitting between them. CDR3 sequence reads: CASSFWGPNEQFF. DNA of the CDR3: TGTGCCAGCAGCTTTTGGGGCCCGAATGAGCAGTTCTTC.

This clone has just a few counts. The CDR3 DNA is TGCGCCAGCAGCCAGATACAGGGGCTCGGGGATCAGCCCCAGCATTTT. Its protein product is CASSQIQGLGDQPQHF. The rearrangement joins TRBV4-3 to TRBJ1-5; TRBD1 matches 7 bases. The length of the CDR3 is 16 residues. The germline CDR1 and CDR2 sequences are LGHNA and YSLEER. With V trimmed by 3 bases and J by 5 bases, 10 bases remained unmatched.

V is TRBV30 and J is TRBJ2-5; D perhaps matches TRBD1 (6 bases). Germline V gene lookup returns CDR1 GTSNPN and CDR2 SVGIG (reference sequence). V lost 3 bases and J 5 bases, leaving 10 bases between the germline ends. The CDR3 is 12 amino acids. CDR3 sequence (DNA): TGTGCCTGGAGGGGGGCTGGGGAGACCCAGTACTTC. Translated: CAWRGAGETQYF.

The chain combines TRBV6-6 with TRBJ1-1; D is uncertain. V was cut by 5 bases and J by 1 base, with 11 bases left in between. Germline V gene data show CDR1 as MNHNY and CDR2 as SVGAGI (reference sequence). CDR3 length: 14 residues. DNA of the CDR3: TGTGCCAGCAGTCCCTCTGCGGGGAACACTGAAGCTTTCTTT. It yields the protein CASSPSAGNTEAFF.

DNA of the CDR3: TGTGCCAGCAGCGTAGTGAAGGGGGCAGGTCAGCCCCAGCATTTT. Its protein product is CASSVVKGAGQPQHF. The rearrangement joins TRBV9 to TRBJ1-5; 7 nucleotides agree with TRBD1. The CDR3 has 15 residues. Trimming removed 0 bases from V and 6 bases from J; junction bases left unmatched: 6. Germline CDR1 and CDR2: SGDLS and YYNGEE. The full variable domain, completed using reference TRBV9 and TRBJ1-5, is DSGVTQTPKHLITATGQRVTLRCSPRSGDLSVYWYQQSLDQGLQFLIQYYNGEERAKGNILERFSAQQFPDLHSELNLSSLELGDSALYFCASSVVKGAGQPQHFGDGTRLSIL.

The CDR3 bases are TGTGCCAGCAGCTCCCCGCGGAGCGGGGGTACCTACGAGCAGTACTTC. Translated: CASSSPRSGGTYEQYF. The chain is built from TRBV7-6 and TRBJ2-5; 8 positions match TRBD2. The assigned J gene may be wrong: the sequence end matches TRBJ2-7 better. This CDR3 has 16 amino acids. Germline assignment: CDR1 SGHVS and CDR2 FNYEAQ.

J is TRBJ1-1 and V is TRBV4-3; D is unresolved. The CDR3 totals 14 residues. In germline, CDR1 is LGHNA, CDR2 YSLEER. With 0 bases removed from V and 6 bases from J, the gap between germline ends came to 11 bases. The CDR3: CASSQDSGIPEAFF. CDR3 bases: TGCGCCAGCAGCCAAGATTCGGGGATACCTGAAGCTTTCTTT.

The chain links TRBV4-1 to TRBJ1-2; the D gene is possibly TRBD1 (6 bases). This CDR3 has 16 residues. Trimming pared 0 bases from V and 4 bases from J, leaving 15 bases between. Germline values: CDR1 MGHRA, CDR2 YSYEKL. The CDR3: CASSQEAGGGAYGYTF. The CDR3 DNA sequence: TGCGCCAGCAGCCAAGAAGCGGGTGGGGGCGCCTATGGCTACACCTTC.

This clone was counted only a few times. This chain uses TRBV5-8 with TRBJ2-2, with TRBD2 matching 12 bases. The CDR3 loop spans 14 amino acids. Germline assignment: CDR1 SGHTS and CDR2 YDEGEE. Unmatched junction bases numbered 1, after V lost 7 bases and J lost 3 bases. The CDR3 region has the DNA TGTGCCAGCCGACTAGCGGGGGACACCGGGGAGCTGTTTTTT. Protein sequence: CASRLAGDTGELFF.

This chain joins TRBV5-1 and TRBJ1-2; no definite D call. The CDR3 extends over 14 amino acids. The V end lost 0 bases, the J end lost 4 bases, and 10 bases lay between the germline ends. Germline CDR1 reads SGHRS; CDR2 reads YFSETQ. In nucleotides, the CDR3 is TGCGCCAGCAGCTTGGCCGGCGGACCCTATGGCTACACCTTC. It translates to CASSLAGGPYGYTF.

J is TRBJ2-1 and V is TRBV28; TRBD2 matches 10 bases. In germline, CDR1 is MDHEN, CDR2 SYDVKM. This CDR3 has 13 amino acids. J gave up 10 bases and V 4 bases, and 4 bases lay outside the gene matches. The CDR3 loop is CASSYLAGEEQFF. In nucleotides, the CDR3 is TGTGCCAGCAGTTACCTAGCGGGAGAGGAGCAGTTCTTC.

The chain is built from TRBV4-1 and TRBJ2-7; 8 bases are shared with TRBD2. The trim removed 4 bases at V and 3 bases at J, leaving 8 bases unmatched. The CDR3 is 15 amino acids. Germline V gene sequence: CDR1 MGHRA, CDR2 YSYEKL. CDR3 sequence reads: CASSPSGGGLYEQYF. CDR3 sequence (DNA): TGCGCCAGCAGCCCCTCGGGCGGGGGGCTCTACGAGCAGTACTTC.

CDR3 sequence reads: CSVAGSYGYTF. CDR3 coding DNA: TGCAGCGTTGCAGGGTCTTATGGCTACACCTTC. This chain joins TRBV29-1 and TRBJ1-2; a weak D match, TRBD1 (5 bases). The CDR3 is 11 amino acids. In germline, CDR1 is SQVTM, CDR2 ANQGSEA. V was trimmed by 4 bases and J by 5 bases, leaving 8 bases between them.

The V and J genes are TRBV6-1 and TRBJ1-1, with D possibly being TRBD1 (5 bases). Trimming took 4 bases from V and 1 from J, leaving 10 bases between them. The CDR3 is made up of 14 amino acids. CDR1 is MNHNS and CDR2 is SASEGT in the germline V gene. CDR3 amino acids: CASSVRGGNTEAFF. The CDR3 DNA reads as TGTGCCAGCAGTGTAAGGGGTGGGAACACTGAAGCTTTCTTT.

The V call is TRBV7-9, the J call TRBJ1-1; no clear D gene. The germline V and J ends were trimmed by 4 bases and 4 bases, with 10 bases remaining between them. Germline V gives CDR1 SEHNR, CDR2 FQNEAQ (reference sequence). The CDR3 totals 13 residues. The CDR3, as DNA: TGTGCCAGCAGCTCCTTCAGCGGCACTGAAGCTTTCTTT. Amino acids: CASSSFSGTEAFF.

This clone was seen a single time. The chain combines TRBV28 with TRBJ1-2; 9 bases match TRBD1. The CDR3 consists of 15 residues. Germline lookup yields CDR1 MDHEN and CDR2 SYDVKM. Losses at the gene ends were 5 bases for V and 3 bases for J; bases not matched to a gene: 7. The CDR3 loop is CASSLEQGAHYGYTF. The CDR3, as DNA: TGTGCCAGCAGTCTGGAACAGGGGGCGCACTATGGCTACACCTTC.

The rearrangement uses TRBV11-2 and TRBJ2-3; 10 bases fit TRBD2. The V and J ends lost 2 bases and 0 bases, in that order; junction bases with no gene match: 5. The CDR3 has 17 amino acids. Germline lookup yields CDR1 SGHAT and CDR2 FQNNGV. This CDR3 reads CASSLFSGGFSTDTQYF. CDR3 sequence (DNA): TGTGCCAGCAGCTTATTTAGCGGGGGGTTTAGCACAGATACGCAGTATTTT.

The CDR3 DNA follows: TGTGCCACCCAGGGGGTCGAAGGGGAGACCCAGTACTTC. The encoded protein is CATQGVEGETQYF. This chain links TRBV7-8 with TRBJ2-5; 7 bases agree with TRBD1. The length of the CDR3 is 13 residues. The germline gives CDR1 SGHVS, CDR2 FQNEAQ. Trimming removed 10 bases from V and 5 bases from J; junction bases left unmatched: 10.

The chain has TRBV15 and TRBJ1-5; D unresolved. This CDR3 is built from 12 residues. The V and J ends lost 5 bases and 11 bases respectively, with 13 bases between them. Germline CDR1 and CDR2: LNHNV and YYDKDF (reference sequence). The CDR3, as DNA: TGTGCCACCAGCGAACACCCGGGGTCCCAGCATTTT. It specifies CATSEHPGSQHF.

The chain joins TRBV28 to TRBJ2-7; 8 nucleotides line up with TRBD1. The CDR3 has 14 amino acids. The germline V gene has CDR1 MDHEN and CDR2 SYDVKM. After removal of 6 bases from V and 6 bases from J, the junction contained 10 bases not matched to a gene. The CDR3 DNA sequence: TGTGCCAGCAGCTCGGACAGGGTCCTTAGCGAGCAGTACTTC. Translated, it gives CASSSDRVLSEQYF.

CDR3 DNA sequence: TGTGCCAGCAGTTATGAGGGGTCCTACGAGCAGTACTTC. Translated: CASSYEGSYEQYF. The chain combines TRBV25-1 with TRBJ2-7; the D call may be TRBD1 or TRBD2 (5 bases each). The CDR3 runs to 13 residues. Germline V gives CDR1 MGHDK, CDR2 SYGVNS. Trimming cost V 5 bases and J 1 base, with 9 bases left between them.

In the case of this clone: Other DNA sequences in this sample translate to the same CDR3. CDR3 DNA sequence: TGCGCCAGCAGCCAAGGGGACAGCCCCTACGAGCAGTACTTC. Amino acid sequence: CASSQGDSPYEQYF. The V call is TRBV4-3, the J call TRBJ2-7; 7 bases are shared with TRBD1. The V gene's germline CDR1 is LGHNA and CDR2 YSLEER. Trimming removed 1 base from V and 2 bases from J; junction bases left unmatched: 2. The CDR3 loop spans 14 amino acids.

V usage is TRBV28 and J usage is TRBJ2-7; the match to TRBD1 covers 8 bases. The CDR3 contains 14 residues. Trimming took 1 base from V and 5 from J; bases not matched to a gene: 4. Per germline, CDR1 MDHEN and CDR2 SYDVKM. CDR3 coding DNA: TGTGCCAGCAGTTTATCAGGGGGCACGGACGAGCAGTACTTC. Translation: CASSLSGGTDEQYF.

The J gene is TRBJ2-2, the V gene TRBV2; 8 bases are a match to TRBD1. This CDR3 is 15 amino acids long. Germline V CDR1 and CDR2: SNHLY, FYNNEI. Germline trimming cut 6 bases from V and 5 bases from J; bases unmatched to any gene: 8. In DNA form, the CDR3 reads TGTGCCAGCAGAGTTGACAGGGGTAATACCGGGGAGCTGTTTTTT. Encoded protein: CASRVDRGNTGELFF.

This clone has only one observation. The chain has TRBV27 and TRBJ2-7; D assignment may be TRBD1 or TRBD2 (6 bases each). The CDR3 covers 15 residues. Per germline, CDR1 MNHEY and CDR2 SMNVEV (reference sequence). V lost 2 bases and J 0 bases, leaving 11 bases between the germline ends. DNA for the CDR3: TGTGCCAGCAGTTTAAGGGGGGACAACTCCTACGAGCAGTACTTC. This sequence encodes CASSLRGDNSYEQYF.

The V call is TRBV30, the J call TRBJ2-3; TRBD2 agrees at 7 bases. After removal of 0 bases from V and 2 bases from J, the junction contained 5 bases not matched to a gene. The CDR3 length is 15 residues. The germline gives CDR1 GTSNPN, CDR2 SVGIG (reference sequence). The CDR3 nucleotides read TGTGCCTGGAGTGTACATCTAGCGGCCACAGATACGCAGTATTTT. Its protein product is CAWSVHLAATDTQYF.